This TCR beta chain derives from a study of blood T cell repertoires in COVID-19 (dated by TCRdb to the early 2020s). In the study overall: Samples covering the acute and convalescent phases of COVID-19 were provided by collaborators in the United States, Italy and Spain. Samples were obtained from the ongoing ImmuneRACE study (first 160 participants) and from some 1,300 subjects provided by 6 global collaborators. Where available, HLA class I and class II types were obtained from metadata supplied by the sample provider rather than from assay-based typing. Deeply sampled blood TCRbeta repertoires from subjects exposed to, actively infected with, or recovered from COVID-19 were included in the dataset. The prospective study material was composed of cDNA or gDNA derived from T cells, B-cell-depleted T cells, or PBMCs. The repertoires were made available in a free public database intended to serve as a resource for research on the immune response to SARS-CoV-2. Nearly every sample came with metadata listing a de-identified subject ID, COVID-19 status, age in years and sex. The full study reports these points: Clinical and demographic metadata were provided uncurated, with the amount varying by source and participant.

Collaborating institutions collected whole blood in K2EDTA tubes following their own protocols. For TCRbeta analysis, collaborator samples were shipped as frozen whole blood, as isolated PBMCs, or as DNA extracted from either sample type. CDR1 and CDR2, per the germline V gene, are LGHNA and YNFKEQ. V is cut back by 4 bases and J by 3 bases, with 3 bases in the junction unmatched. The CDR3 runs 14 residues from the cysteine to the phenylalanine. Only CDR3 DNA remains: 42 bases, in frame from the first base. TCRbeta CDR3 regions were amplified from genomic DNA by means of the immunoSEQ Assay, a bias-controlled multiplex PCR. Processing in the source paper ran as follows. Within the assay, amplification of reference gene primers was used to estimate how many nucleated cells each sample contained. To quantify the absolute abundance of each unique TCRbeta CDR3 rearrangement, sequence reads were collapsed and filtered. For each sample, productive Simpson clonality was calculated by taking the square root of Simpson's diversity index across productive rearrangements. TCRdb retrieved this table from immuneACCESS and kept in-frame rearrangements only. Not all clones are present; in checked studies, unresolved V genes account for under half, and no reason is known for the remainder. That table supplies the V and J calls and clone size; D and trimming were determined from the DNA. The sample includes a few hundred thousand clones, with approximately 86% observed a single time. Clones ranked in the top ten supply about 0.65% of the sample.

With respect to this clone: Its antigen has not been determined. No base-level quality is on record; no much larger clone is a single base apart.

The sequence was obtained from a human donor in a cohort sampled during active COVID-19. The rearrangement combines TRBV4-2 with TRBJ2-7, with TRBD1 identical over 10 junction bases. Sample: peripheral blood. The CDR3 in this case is CASSPGQGDYEQYF. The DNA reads TGTGCCAGCAGCCCTGGACAGGGGGACTACGAGCAGTACTTC.